This T cell receptor (beta chain) is from a study of early T cells in non-severe SARS-CoV-2 infection. Study overall: Alpha and beta chains were unpaired, from unsorted whole-blood bulk RNA. Study conclusions and caveats: A preference for anti-spike CD8 responses marked VDJdb matching, which missed private and CD4 specificities.

This clonotype was seen more than once but under ten times. Its antigen remains unidentified. The ends lost 4 bases at V and 4 bases at J; junction bases unmatched: 8. The CDR3 totals 14 residues. Germline loops: CDR1 DFQATT, CDR2 SNEGSKA (reference sequence). Attached unique molecular identifiers marked individual cDNA molecules. TCRdb reprocessed the 5' RACE reads via MiXCR and lists one record per CDR3 protein. Among tens of thousands of distinct CDR3 sequences, approximately 5% were seen once, and the ten largest hold 20% to 30%. This sequence was found in an adult who was a healthcare worker with PCR-confirmed SARS-CoV-2 infection or an uninfected control (not recorded which). The chain employs TRBV20-1 and TRBJ2-5; TRBD2 matches at 8 bases. The sample taken for sequencing was whole blood. The CDR3 reads CSANGREVGETQYF. The CDR3 DNA reads TGCAGTGCTAACGGGCGGGAGGTTGGAGAGACCCAGTACTTC.